This T cell receptor beta chain came from a study of blood T cell repertoires in COVID-19. Sequencing used immunoSEQ multiplex PCR; TCRdb keeps in-frame clones, though not all of them. The sample carries under 200,000 clones, roughly 82% recorded once. The V end was cut by 5 bases, the J end by 4 bases, with 17 bases between. Germline CDR1 reads MDHEN; CDR2 reads SYDVKM. The length of the CDR3 is 15 residues. The sequenced material came from PBMCs or T cells enriched from blood (not recorded which). This sequence was found in a woman in her sixties or seventies with acute COVID-19. The genes are TRBV28 and TRBJ2-5; a weak D match, TRBD1 (6 bases). Here the CDR3 DNA reads TGTGCCAGCAGTAGCAGGGGCAGGGAGAGAGAGACCCAGTACTTC. Translated, it gives CASSSRGRERETQYF.